A selection of T cell receptor beta chains follows, all from one sample in a study of T cells in Graves' hyperthyroidism and ophthalmopathy. TCRdb reprocessed the multiplex PCR reads with MiXCR, giving one entry per CDR3 protein. Among 500,000 to 650,000 distinct CDR3 sequences listed, around 50% were seen once. Sequencing input: peripheral blood or thyroid tissue (not recorded which). Every receptor here comes from an adult woman with Graves' disease, either hyperthyroidism or ophthalmopathy (not recorded which). Each CDR3 is given with its conserved first and last residue. The D gene is left open where the match is weak. Only part of the rows carry a size: once, few, many, or a class if the clone is expanded.

v_call	j_call	d_call	clone_size	cdr3_nt	cdr3_aa
TRBV27	TRBJ1-1	TRBD1	-	TGCGCCAGCAGCAGGACGCCACAGGGGGTGAACACTGAAGCTTTCTTT	CASSRTPQGVNTEAFF
TRBV4-3	TRBJ2-7	-	-	TGCGCCAGCAGCCAAGAGTTAATAGGGGAGCAGTACTTC	CASSQELIGEQYF
TRBV29-1	TRBJ1-2	TRBD1	-	TGCAGCTTCTTCAGGGGGTATGGCTACACCTTC	CSFFRGYGYTF
TRBV2	TRBJ2-7	-	many	TGTGCCAGCAGCCTCGGGGGGCTCTCCTACGAGCAGTACTTC	CASSLGGLSYEQYF
TRBV20-1	TRBJ1-2	TRBD1	many	TGCAGTGCTAGAGAACCACAGGGGTCTTATGGCTACACCTTC	CSAREPQGSYGYTF
TRBV9	TRBJ2-2	-	many	TGTGCCAGCAGCGTAGGAGGGGGGAACACCGGGGAGCTGTTTTTT	CASSVGGGNTGELFF
TRBV7-2	TRBJ2-5	-	many	TGTGCCAGCAGCAACGCCTTCCGAGAGACCCAGTACTTC	CASSNAFRETQYF
TRBV14	TRBJ1-1	-	-	TGTGCCAGCGACATATTCGAGCTGTCGAAGAACACTGAAGCTTTCTTT	CASDIFELSKNTEAFF
TRBV25-1	TRBJ1-2	-	few	TGTGCCAGCAAAGGGATCTATGGCTACACCTTC	CASKGIYGYTF
TRBV19	TRBJ2-7	TRBD2	many	TGTGCCAGTAGTATGGGACTAGCGGGAGAGCAGTACTTC	CASSMGLAGEQYF
TRBV25-1	TRBJ1-2	-	-	TGTGCCAGCAGTGAATCCGGAGGGCAGGGGGGCTACACCTTC	CASSESGGQGGYTF
TRBV11-2	TRBJ1-4	-	many	TGTGCCAGCAGCACCGGGACCGGGGCAAAACTGTTTTTT	CASSTGTGAKLFF
TRBV7-9	TRBJ1-5	TRBD1	-	TGTGCCAGCAGCTTGGGGACAGCAAAGGGTCAGCCCCAGCATTTT	CASSLGTAKGQPQHF
TRBV5-5	TRBJ2-5	TRBD1	-	TGTGCCAGCCTAGGACAGGTTGGATCCCAAGAGACCCAGTACTTC	CASLGQVGSQETQYF
TRBV29-1	TRBJ2-2	-	-	TGCAGCGCCGGGACAAGTTTGGCCGGGGAGCTGTTTTTT	CSAGTSLAGELFF
TRBV11-2	TRBJ1-6	-	-	TGTGCCAGCAGCTTTGGTGACAGCCCCATCTCGGGCAATTCACCCCTCCACTTT	CASSFGDSPISGNSPLHF
TRBV18	TRBJ1-2	-	few	TGTGCCAGCTCACCACGAGCCGCCACTCGGGACGGCTACACCTTC	CASSPRAATRDGYTF
TRBV2	TRBJ1-4	TRBD1	-	TGTGCCAGCAGTGATCAGGGGGGTAATGAAAAACTGTTTTTT	CASSDQGGNEKLFF
TRBV7-8	TRBJ2-5	TRBD2	-	TGTGCCAGCACCAACAGACTAGCGGATCAAGAGACCCAGTACTTC	CASTNRLADQETQYF
TRBV7-8	TRBJ1-4	-	-	TGTGCCAGCAGCCGGACCGCGTTCCGCCATGAAAAACTGTTTTTT	CASSRTAFRHEKLFF
TRBV15	TRBJ1-5	TRBD1	many	TGTGCCACCAGCAGGACCGGGACAGGGGGTCAGCCCCAGCATTTT	CATSRTGTGGQPQHF
TRBV2	TRBJ2-3	TRBD1	-	TGTGCCAGCAGGACAGGGGTAGATACGCAGTATTTT	CASRTGVDTQYF
TRBV10-3	TRBJ1-1	-	-	TGTGCCATCGGCCGCAGTCCCCCTGAAGCTTTCTTT	CAIGRSPPEAFF
TRBV10-3	TRBJ2-7	TRBD1	-	TGTGCCATCAACCCGACAGGGACGGACTACGAGCAGTACTTC	CAINPTGTDYEQYF
TRBV10-3	TRBJ2-7	TRBD2	few	TGTGCCGCCGCGGGGGTCTACGAGCAGTACTTC	CAAAGVYEQYF
TRBV6-4	TRBJ1-2	-	many	TGTGCCAGCAGTGACCGACAGAGAACCTATGGCTACACCTTC	CASSDRQRTYGYTF
TRBV6-1	TRBJ1-5	-	many	TGTGCCAGCAGTGAAGGGGTAAGGGACGTCAATCAGCCCCAGCATTTT	CASSEGVRDVNQPQHF
TRBV6-6	TRBJ1-1	TRBD1	-	TGTGCCAGCAGCTCCCGGACAGGGTCGATCTCTGAAGCTTTCTTT	CASSSRTGSISEAFF
TRBV10-3	TRBJ1-3	TRBD1	-	TGTGCCAGCAGCCGCGGGACAGTAAACACCATATATTTT	CASSRGTVNTIYF
TRBV12-3/TRBV12-4	TRBJ1-5	-	-	TGTGCCAGCGATCGTTTAGGGGGAGGCAATCAGCCCCAGCATTTT	CASDRLGGGNQPQHF
TRBV7-9	TRBJ2-5	TRBD2	-	TGTGCCAGCAGTTACTCGGTTGCTAGCGGGATAAAGACCCAGTACTTC	CASSYSVASGIKTQYF
TRBV7-2	TRBJ2-7	TRBD1	few	TGTGCCAGCAGCCCTGGGACAGTTGGCGAGCAGTACTTC	CASSPGTVGEQYF
TRBV12-3/TRBV12-4	TRBJ1-2	-	-	TGTGCCAGCAGTTCCCTCGGGCAGAACTATGGCTACACCTTC	CASSSLGQNYGYTF
TRBV12-3/TRBV12-4	TRBJ1-5	TRBD1	many	TGTGCCAGCAGTTTAGCGGGAGACAGGGATCAGCCCCAGCATTTT	CASSLAGDRDQPQHF
TRBV20-1	TRBJ1-3	-	-	TGCAGTGCTAGAGATGGGTCTTCTGGAAACACCATATATTTT	CSARDGSSGNTIYF
TRBV29-1	TRBJ2-7	TRBD2	-	TGCAGCGTTGAAGCCAGGACTAGCGGTAAAGCAGAGCAGTACTTC	CSVEARTSGKAEQYF
TRBV11-2	TRBJ2-7	TRBD2	-	TGTGCCAGCAGCTTAGTCGGCGGGAGATCCTACGAGCAGTACTTC	CASSLVGGRSYEQYF